A single sample is the source of the 5 T cell receptor beta chains below, sequenced in a study of cytomegalovirus exposure and HLA in healthy donors. Amplification used 60 Vbeta primers and 13 Jbeta primers. Repertoires were generated with immunoSEQ multiplex PCR, while TCRdb's copy carries only in-frame clones and drops some. The sample consists of around 230,000 clones, 60% to 80% of them appearing once. The sample was PBMCs. These receptors all come from a male donor in good health and CMV-seronegative.

The chain joins TRBV6-5 to TRBJ2-3; TRBD1 might be the D (6 bases). Germline assignment: CDR1 MNHEY and CDR2 SVGAGI. CDR3 length: 13 amino acids. V dropped 7 bases and J dropped 5 bases, with 13 bases sitting between them. The CDR3 DNA sequence: TGTGCCAGCATGGGGGCAGGGCGAGATACGCAGTATTTT. This codes for CASMGAGRDTQYF.

The V and J genes are TRBV7-9 and TRBJ1-1; 7 bases are shared with TRBD1. Germline V lookup: CDR1 SEHNR, CDR2 FQNEAQ (reference sequence). The CDR3 is made up of 15 amino acids. The J segment lost 2 bases and the V segment lost 5 bases, leaving 8 bases of the junction unmatched. As DNA, the CDR3 is TGTGCCAGCAGCCTCCGACAGGGCACAAACACTGAAGCTTTCTTT. Amino acid sequence: CASSLRQGTNTEAFF.

The chain couples TRBV27 to TRBJ2-1; 8 nucleotides agree with TRBD2. V shed 7 bases, J shed 9 bases, and the junction held 8 bases outside the gene matches. There are 13 residues in the CDR3. The germline gives CDR1 MNHEY, CDR2 SMNVEV (reference sequence). This CDR3 is CASKLVAGPEQFF. In DNA form, the CDR3 reads TGTGCCAGCAAGCTAGTAGCGGGACCTGAGCAGTTCTTC.

The chain joins TRBV27 to TRBJ1-2, with D possibly being TRBD1 (6 bases). The length of the CDR3 is 13 residues. Germline assignment: CDR1 MNHEY and CDR2 SMNVEV (reference sequence). The ends were cut back, 6 bases at V and 5 bases at J, with 13 bases in the middle. CDR3 loop: CASRPQGWYGYTF. Here the CDR3 DNA reads TGTGCCAGCAGGCCCCAGGGGTGGTATGGCTACACCTTC.

This chain uses TRBV30 with TRBJ1-6, with 9 bases aligning to TRBD1. The CDR3 has 14 amino acids. The trim removed 7 bases at V and 9 bases at J, leaving 10 bases unmatched. Germline V CDR1 and CDR2: GTSNPN, SVGIG (reference sequence). The CDR3 loop reads CASDYRDRVSPLHF. The DNA for the CDR3 is TGTGCCTCAGACTACCGGGACAGGGTTTCACCCCTCCACTTT.